This TCR beta chain stems from a study of identical twins. Germline V gene data show CDR1 as MNHEY and CDR2 as SVGEGT. This CDR3 region has 15 residues. V was trimmed by 4 bases and J by 7 bases, leaving 20 bases between them. MiXCR, applied by TCRdb to the 5' RACE reads, yields one record per CDR3 protein. The data hold about 720,000 distinct CDR3 sequences, with 8% to 9% observed a single time. This sample also appeared in a second study, on yellow fever vaccine responses in identical twins.

The origin of this receptor is a woman aged 18-29 years in good health. Material for sequencing was PBMCs. V usage is TRBV6-2 or TRBV6-3 and J usage is TRBJ2-7; D is possibly TRBD2 (6 bases). This chain's CDR3 is CASSSGGLQGGEQYF. CDR3 DNA: TGTGCCAGCAGTTCTGGGGGACTGCAGGGTGGAGAGCAGTACTTC.